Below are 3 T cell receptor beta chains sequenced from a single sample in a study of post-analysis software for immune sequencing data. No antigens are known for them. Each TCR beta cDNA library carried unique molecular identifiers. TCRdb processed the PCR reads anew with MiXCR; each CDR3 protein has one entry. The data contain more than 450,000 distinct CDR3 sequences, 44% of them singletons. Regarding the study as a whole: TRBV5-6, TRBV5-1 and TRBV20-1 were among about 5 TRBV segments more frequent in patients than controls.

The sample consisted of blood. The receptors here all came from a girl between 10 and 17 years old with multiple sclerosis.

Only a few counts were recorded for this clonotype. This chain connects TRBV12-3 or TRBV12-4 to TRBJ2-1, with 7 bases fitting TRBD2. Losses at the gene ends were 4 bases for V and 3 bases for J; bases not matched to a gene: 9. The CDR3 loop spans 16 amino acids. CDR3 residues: CASSSLLGGGYNEQFF. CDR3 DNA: TGTGCCAGCAGTTCCCTTTTAGGCGGGGGCTACAATGAGCAGTTCTTC.

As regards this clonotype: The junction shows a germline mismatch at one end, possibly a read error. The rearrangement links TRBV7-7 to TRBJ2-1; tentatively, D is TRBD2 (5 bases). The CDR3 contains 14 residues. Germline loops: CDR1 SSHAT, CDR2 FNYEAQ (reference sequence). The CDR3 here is CASSRGPLAHEQFF. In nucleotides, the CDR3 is TGTGCTAGCAGCCGCGGCCCGCTAGCCCATGAGCAGTTCTTC.

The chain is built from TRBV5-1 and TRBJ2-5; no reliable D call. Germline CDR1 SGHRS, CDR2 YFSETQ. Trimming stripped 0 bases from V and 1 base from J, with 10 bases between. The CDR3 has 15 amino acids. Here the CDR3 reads CASSLAFGFQETQYF. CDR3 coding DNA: TGCGCCAGCAGCTTGGCGTTTGGATTCCAAGAGACCCAGTACTTC.